The rows below give T cell receptor beta chains drawn from one sample of a study of cytomegalovirus exposure and HLA in healthy donors. Method: immunoSEQ multiplex PCR; TCRdb's copy keeps in-frame clones and lacks some. This listing includes about 72,000 clones. The sample was PBMCs. Receptor source: a man aged 50 or older in good health and CMV-seropositive. Each CDR3 is given with its conserved first and last residue. A D gene is named only where the DNA matches it firmly.

V	J	D	DNA	CDR3
TRBV27	TRBJ1-1	TRBD1	TGTGCCAGCACCCCATCCCCGGGACAGGCACTTGGAGCTTTCTTT	CASTPSPGQALGAFF
TRBV6-6	TRBJ1-5	-	TGTGCCACCACAGGGTTTAGGAATCAGCCCCAGCATTTT	CATTGFRNQPQHF
TRBV7-8	TRBJ1-2	-	TGTGCCAGCAGCTTAGCGGGGAGACACCGACCTTATGGCTACACCTTC	CASSLAGRHRPYGYTF
TRBV6-5	TRBJ2-7	-	TGTGCCAGCAGTTACTTCTTTCCCTACGAGCAGTACTTC	CASSYFFPYEQYF
TRBV15	TRBJ1-6	-	TGTGCCACCAGCAGAGATCGGTCTACAGGGCCTAATTCACCCCTCCACTTT	CATSRDRSTGPNSPLHF
TRBV4-1	TRBJ2-2	TRBD1	TGCGCCAGCAGCCAATTTGACAGGGGTAACACCGGGGAGCTGTTTTTT	CASSQFDRGNTGELFF
TRBV11-2	TRBJ1-1	-	TGTGCCAGCAGCTTAGCTTGGGGACTTCTGAACACTGAAGCTTTCTTT	CASSLAWGLLNTEAFF
TRBV6-6	TRBJ1-1	-	TGTGCCAGCACCACGGTAGGGGAAGCGGGCACTGAAGCTTTCTTT	CASTTVGEAGTEAFF
TRBV7-3	TRBJ1-1	-	TGTGCCAGCAGTCGAGGGGGTGGGAACACTGAAGCTTTCTTT	CASSRGGGNTEAFF
TRBV18	TRBJ2-7	-	TGTGCCAGCTCAGGACTAAGGGGGGGCCCCTACGAGCAGTACTTC	CASSGLRGGPYEQYF
TRBV5-1	TRBJ2-3	TRBD1	TGCGCCAGCATCCAGACAGGGGGCACAGATACGCAGTATTTT	CASIQTGGTDTQYF
TRBV18	TRBJ1-2	-	TGTGCCAGCTCAGCAGGCACAGCCAACTATGGCTACACCTTC	CASSAGTANYGYTF
TRBV6-6	TRBJ1-2	-	TGTGCCAGCAGTTACGGTGTAGTTCAAAACTATGGCTACACCTTC	CASSYGVVQNYGYTF
TRBV28	TRBJ1-1	TRBD1	TGTGCCAGCAGAAGGGGGCCGTGGGTAATGAACACTGAAGCTTTCTTT	CASRRGPWVMNTEAFF
TRBV9	TRBJ2-3	-	TGTGCCAGCAGCGTACAGTCAGTCACAGATACGCAGTATTTT	CASSVQSVTDTQYF
TRBV5-6	TRBJ2-1	TRBD1	TGTGCCAGCAGCTTCGGACAGGGATTGGGTGAGCAGTTCTTC	CASSFGQGLGEQFF
TRBV5-1	TRBJ1-2	TRBD1	TGCGCCAGCAGCAAGGGGGACAGCCAAAACTATGGCTACACCTTC	CASSKGDSQNYGYTF
TRBV5-1	TRBJ1-6	-	TGCGCCAGCAGCTTGGCCCTCGAGGGTTCACCCCTCCACTTT	CASSLALEGSPLHF
TRBV6-4	TRBJ2-5	TRBD2	TGTGCCAGCAGTGAATCTAGCGGGACCCAAGAGACCCAGTACTTC	CASSESSGTQETQYF
TRBV6-1	TRBJ1-4	-	TGTGCCAGCCTTCGGCCGCGGGGGGAGGGTGAAAAACTGTTTTTT	CASLRPRGEGEKLFF
TRBV2	TRBJ1-2	-	TGTGCCAGCAGACTTGGGGCGGGCTACACCTTC	CASRLGAGYTF
TRBV5-1	TRBJ2-7	TRBD1	TGCGCCAGCAGCGGGCAGGGGGCCCCCTACGAGCAGTACTTC	CASSGQGAPYEQYF
TRBV11-1	TRBJ2-5	TRBD1	TGTGCCAGCAGACACCAGGGACAGGGGGGAGAGACCCAGTACTTC	CASRHQGQGGETQYF
TRBV27	TRBJ2-2	-	TGTGCCAGCAGTCCCGACAGCCCGATACGCACGAACACCGGGGAGCTGTTTTTT	CASSPDSPIRTNTGELFF
TRBV2	TRBJ2-2	-	TGTGCCAGCAGTTCTATACCCGGACTTAACACCGGGGAGCTGTTTTTT	CASSSIPGLNTGELFF
TRBV7-2	TRBJ1-5	TRBD1	TGTGCCAGCAGCTTAAGGACAGGTGGAGAGCCCCAGCATTTT	CASSLRTGGEPQHF
TRBV5-4	TRBJ1-5	-	TGTGCCAGCAGCTTGGACGCGGATAGCAATCAGCCCCAGCATTTT	CASSLDADSNQPQHF
TRBV11-1	TRBJ1-1	TRBD1	TGTGCCAGCAGCTCCGGGACAGAGAACACTGAAGCTTTCTTT	CASSSGTENTEAFF
TRBV5-1	TRBJ2-7	-	TGCGCCAGCAGCTTGTGGCAGGGCTCCTACGAGCAGTACTTC	CASSLWQGSYEQYF
TRBV5-4	TRBJ1-1	TRBD1	TGTGCCAGCAGCTTCGGGACAGCGAACACTGAAGCTTTCTTT	CASSFGTANTEAFF
TRBV14	TRBJ2-2	-	TGTGCCAGCAGCCAAGACCTGGGGACACTCACCGGGGAGCTGTTTTTT	CASSQDLGTLTGELFF
TRBV7-9	TRBJ1-2	-	TGTGCCAGCAGCTTATACTCGTACTATGGCTACACCTTC	CASSLYSYYGYTF
TRBV6-1	TRBJ1-5	-	TGTGCCAGCAGTGGGCACCACTATAGCAATCAGCCCCAGCATTTT	CASSGHHYSNQPQHF
TRBV7-3	TRBJ2-3	TRBD2	TGTGCCAGCAGCTCAGGGACTAGCAGCACAGATACGCAGTATTTT	CASSSGTSSTDTQYF
TRBV11-2	TRBJ2-2	-	TGTGCCAGCAGCTTTGAAGGGGCGTGGAACACCGGGGAGCTGTTTTTT	CASSFEGAWNTGELFF